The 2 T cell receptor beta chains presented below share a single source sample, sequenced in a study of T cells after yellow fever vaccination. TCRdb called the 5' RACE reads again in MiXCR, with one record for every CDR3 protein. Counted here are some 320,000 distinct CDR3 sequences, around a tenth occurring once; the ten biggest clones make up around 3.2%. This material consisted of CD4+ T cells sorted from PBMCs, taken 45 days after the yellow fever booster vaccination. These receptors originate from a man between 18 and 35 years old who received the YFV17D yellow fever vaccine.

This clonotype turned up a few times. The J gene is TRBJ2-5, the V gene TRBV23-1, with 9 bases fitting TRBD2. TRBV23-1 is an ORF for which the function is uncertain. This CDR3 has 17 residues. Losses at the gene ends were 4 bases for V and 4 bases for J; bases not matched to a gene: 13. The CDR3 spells CASSRERSGGRGETQYF. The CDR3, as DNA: TGCGCCAGCAGTCGAGAAAGGAGCGGGGGGAGGGGAGAGACCCAGTACTTC.

The DNA for the CDR3 is TGTGCCAGCAGCTTAGACTCGGTCAATCCCACAGATACGCAGTATTTT. It translates to CASSLDSVNPTDTQYF. This chain uses TRBV7-9 with TRBJ2-3; no definite D call. Trimming pared 1 base from V and 2 bases from J, leaving 13 bases between. CDR1 and CDR2 from the germline V gene are SEHNR and FQNEAQ (reference sequence). The CDR3 sequence is 16 residues long.